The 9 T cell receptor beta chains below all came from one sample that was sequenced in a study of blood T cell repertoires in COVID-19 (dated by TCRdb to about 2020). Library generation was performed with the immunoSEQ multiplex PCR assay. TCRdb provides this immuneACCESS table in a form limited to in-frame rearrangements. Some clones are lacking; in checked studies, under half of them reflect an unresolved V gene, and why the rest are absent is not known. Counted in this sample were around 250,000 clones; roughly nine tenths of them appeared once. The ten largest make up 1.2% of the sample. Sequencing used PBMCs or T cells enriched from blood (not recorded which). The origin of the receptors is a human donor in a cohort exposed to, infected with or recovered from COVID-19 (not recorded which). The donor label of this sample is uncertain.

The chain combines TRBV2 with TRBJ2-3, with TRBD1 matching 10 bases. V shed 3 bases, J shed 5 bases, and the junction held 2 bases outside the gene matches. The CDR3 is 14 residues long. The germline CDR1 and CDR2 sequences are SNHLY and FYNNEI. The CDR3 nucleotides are TGTGCCAGCAGTGATTGGACAGGGGGAGATACGCAGTATTTT. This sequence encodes CASSDWTGGDTQYF.

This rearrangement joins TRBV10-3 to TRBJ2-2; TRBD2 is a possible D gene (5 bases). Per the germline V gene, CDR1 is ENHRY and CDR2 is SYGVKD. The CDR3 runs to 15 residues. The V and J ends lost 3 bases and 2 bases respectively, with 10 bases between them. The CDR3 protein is CAISDRGSNTGELFF. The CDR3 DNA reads TGTGCCATCAGTGACAGAGGGTCTAACACCGGGGAGCTGTTTTTT.

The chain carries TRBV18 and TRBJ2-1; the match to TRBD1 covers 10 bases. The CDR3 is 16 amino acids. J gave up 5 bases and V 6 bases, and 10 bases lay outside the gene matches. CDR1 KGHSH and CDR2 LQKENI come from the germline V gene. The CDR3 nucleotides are TGTGCCAGCTCCCCTTTGGGACAGGGGAACCACAATGAGCAGTTCTTC. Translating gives CASSPLGQGNHNEQFF.

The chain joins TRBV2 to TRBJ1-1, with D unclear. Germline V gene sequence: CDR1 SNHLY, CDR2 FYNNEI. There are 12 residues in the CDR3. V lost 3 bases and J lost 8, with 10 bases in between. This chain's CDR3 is CASSERRGEAFF. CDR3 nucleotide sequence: TGTGCCAGCAGTGAGAGGCGCGGGGAAGCTTTCTTT.

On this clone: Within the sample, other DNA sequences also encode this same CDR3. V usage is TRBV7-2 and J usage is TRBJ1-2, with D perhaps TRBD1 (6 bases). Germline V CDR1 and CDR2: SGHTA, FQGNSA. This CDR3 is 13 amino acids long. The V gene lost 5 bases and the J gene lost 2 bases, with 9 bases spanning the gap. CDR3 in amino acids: CASSEGQNYGYTF. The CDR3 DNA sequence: TGTGCCAGCAGCGAAGGACAGAACTATGGCTACACCTTC. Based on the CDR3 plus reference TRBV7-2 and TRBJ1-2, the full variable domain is GAGVSQSPSNKVTEKGKDVELRCDPISGHTALYWYRQSLGQGLEFLIYFQGNSAPDKSGLPSDRFSAERTGGSVSTLTIQRTQQEDSAVYLCASSEGQNYGYTFGSGTRLTVV.

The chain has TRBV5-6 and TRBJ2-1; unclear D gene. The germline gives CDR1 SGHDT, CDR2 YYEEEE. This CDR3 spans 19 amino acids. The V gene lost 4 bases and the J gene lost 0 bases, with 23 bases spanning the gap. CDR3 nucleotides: TGTGCCAGCAGCGCTAGGATTTCCCGTACGCTGAGCTCCTACAATGAGCAGTTCTTC. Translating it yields CASSARISRTLSSYNEQFF.

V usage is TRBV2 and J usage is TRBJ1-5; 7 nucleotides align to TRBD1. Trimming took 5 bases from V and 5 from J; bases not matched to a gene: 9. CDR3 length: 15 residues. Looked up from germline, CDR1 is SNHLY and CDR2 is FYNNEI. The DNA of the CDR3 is TGTGCCAGCAGTAGAGAAAGAACAGGGGATCAGCCCCAGCATTTT. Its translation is CASSRERTGDQPQHF.

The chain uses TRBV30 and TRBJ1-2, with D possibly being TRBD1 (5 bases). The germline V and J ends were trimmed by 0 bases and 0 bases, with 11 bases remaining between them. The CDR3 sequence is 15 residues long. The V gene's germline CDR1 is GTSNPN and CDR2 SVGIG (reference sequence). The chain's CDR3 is CAWSVRSGTNYGYTF. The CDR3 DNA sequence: TGTGCCTGGAGTGTACGGTCAGGGACTAACTATGGCTACACCTTC. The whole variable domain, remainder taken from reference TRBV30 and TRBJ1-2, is SQTIHQWPATLVQPVGSPLSLECTVEGTSNPNLYWYRQAAGRGLQLLFYSVGIGQISSEVPQNLSASRPQDRQFILSSKKLLLSDSGFYLCAWSVRSGTNYGYTFGSGTRLTVV.

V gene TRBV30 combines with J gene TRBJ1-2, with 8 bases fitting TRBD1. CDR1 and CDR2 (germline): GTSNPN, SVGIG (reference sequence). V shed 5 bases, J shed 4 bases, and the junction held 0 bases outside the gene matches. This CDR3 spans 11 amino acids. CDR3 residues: CAWGQGYGYTF. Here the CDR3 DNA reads TGTGCCTGGGGACAGGGCTATGGCTACACCTTC.